The 28 T cell receptor beta chains reported below all come from one sample, sequenced in a study of vaccination effects on CD4 cells after COVID-19. The antigens for these receptors are not known. Clones were sequenced by immunoSEQ multiplex PCR, and TCRdb holds only the in-frame ones, with some missing. Seen here are over 15,000 clones, around 74% observed once, and the top ten hold roughly 20%. ViraFEST assay sequencing came after antigen-specific CD4+ T cells were expanded with viral peptide pools. Upon completion of approximately ten days in culture, CD4+ T cells were isolated. Convalescent patients had PCR-confirmed SARS-CoV-2 infection between March and December 2020. Two doses of BNT162b2 or mRNA-1273 vaccine were administered to participants. The input for sequencing was CD4+ T cells from PBMCs cultured with SARS-CoV-2 spike peptides, taken after COVID-19 vaccination. The receptors derive from a human donor who had a prior SARS-CoV-2 infection.

The rearrangement uses TRBV9 and TRBJ2-3; 11 nucleotides line up with TRBD2. The CDR3 is made up of 15 amino acids. Losses at the gene ends were 2 bases for V and 5 bases for J; bases not matched to a gene: 4. CDR1 is SGDLS and CDR2 is YYNGEE in the germline V gene. The CDR3 reads CASSVSTSGEDTQYF. The CDR3, as DNA: TGTGCCAGCAGCGTCTCGACTAGCGGGGAAGATACGCAGTATTTT.

The chain employs TRBV11-3 and TRBJ1-2; possible D gene TRBD1, 5 bases. Trimming removed 2 bases from V and 3 bases from J, with 16 bases in between. The CDR3 has 16 amino acids. Germline V CDR1 and CDR2: SGHNT, YENEEA. CDR3 amino acids: CASSLRSSQGDYGYTF. CDR3 bases: TGTGCCAGCAGCTTACGTTCGAGTCAGGGAGACTATGGCTACACCTTC.

V is TRBV12-5 and J is TRBJ1-5; 9 nucleotides align to TRBD1. The J segment lost 5 bases and the V segment lost 6 bases, leaving 2 bases of the junction unmatched. The CDR3 spans 13 residues. Germline CDR1 reads LGHNT; CDR2 reads FRNRAP. The CDR3 nucleotides are TGTGCTAGTGGCTGGGACAGGGATCAGCCCCAGCATTTT. Amino acid sequence: CASGWDRDQPQHF.

Only one count was recorded for this clone. The rearrangement uses TRBV9 and TRBJ2-1; possibly TRBD2 for D (6 bases). Germline assignment: CDR1 SGDLS and CDR2 YYNGEE. The CDR3 length is 15 residues. V gave up 4 bases and J gave up 7 bases, with 18 bases separating them. The CDR3 DNA sequence: TGTGCCAGCAGCATGACGGGGGACCCCTGGAATGAGCAGTTCTTC. Translating it yields CASSMTGDPWNEQFF.

This clone occurred once. The V call is TRBV7-9, the J call TRBJ2-2, with D perhaps TRBD1 or TRBD2 (5 bases each). Germline CDR1 and CDR2: SEHNR and FQNEAQ (reference sequence). Trimming pared 2 bases from V and 4 bases from J, leaving 8 bases between. The CDR3 totals 14 residues. CDR3 sequence reads: CASSLSGTTGELFF. DNA of the CDR3: TGTGCCAGCAGCTTATCAGGGACCACCGGGGAGCTGTTTTTT.

A single count supports this clone. This sequence joins TRBV28 and TRBJ2-1, with 9 positions matching TRBD1. The V gene's germline CDR1 is MDHEN and CDR2 SYDVKM. The length of the CDR3 is 16 residues. The ends lost 6 bases at V and 1 base at J; junction bases unmatched: 7. The CDR3 DNA reads TGTGCCAGCAGGGGACAGGGAGCTGAATCCTACAATGAGCAGTTCTTC. Translation gives CASRGQGAESYNEQFF.

This clone was observed a few times. The chain combines TRBV7-9 with TRBJ2-1; 10 bases are shared with TRBD2. The V gene end was trimmed by 5 bases and the J gene end by 5 bases; junction bases not matched to a gene: 12. The CDR3 consists of 17 residues. Germline V lookup: CDR1 SEHNR, CDR2 FQNEAQ (reference sequence). The CDR3 reads CASSPTPGTSEDNEQFF. DNA for the CDR3: TGTGCCAGCAGCCCTACCCCCGGGACTAGCGAGGACAATGAGCAGTTCTTC.

The chain recombines TRBV5-6 with TRBJ1-6, with 7 bases aligning to TRBD1. CDR3 length: 13 amino acids. V shed 4 bases, J shed 11 bases, and the junction held 6 bases outside the gene matches. Germline-derived CDR1 and CDR2 are SGHDT and YYEEEE. CDR3 amino acids: CASSLNRGPPLHF. Here the CDR3 DNA reads TGTGCCAGCAGCCTGAACAGGGGCCCACCCCTCCACTTT.

The sample holds a few counts of this clone. The chain joins TRBV9 to TRBJ2-5; tentatively, D is TRBD2 (5 bases). CDR3 length: 15 amino acids. CDR1 is SGDLS, CDR2 YYNGEE, per germline. Between the trimmed V and J ends, which lost 3 bases and 4 bases, there was a span of 16 bases. CDR3 loop: CASSGSGRWGETQYF. In DNA form, the CDR3 reads TGTGCCAGCAGCGGCAGCGGAAGGTGGGGAGAGACCCAGTACTTC.

This clone was counted only a few times. This chain links TRBV15 with TRBJ2-7, with D uncertain. CDR3 length: 14 residues. V was trimmed by 1 base and J by 6 bases, leaving 13 bases between them. CDR1 and CDR2 (germline): LNHNV, YYDKDF (reference sequence). The CDR3, as DNA: TGTGCCACCAGCAGAGCAGGAATAGGCACCGAGCAGTACTTC. Encoded protein: CATSRAGIGTEQYF.

V and J are TRBV30 and TRBJ2-1; 12 bases are a match to TRBD2. Germline loops: CDR1 GTSNPN, CDR2 SVGIG (reference sequence). V trimming: 0 bases; J trimming: 9 bases; junction bases outside the gene matches: 9. The CDR3 is 16 residues long. The DNA for the CDR3 is TGTGCCTGGAGTGTAGGGCTAGCGGGAGGGAAAAGTGAGCAGTTCTTC. Protein sequence: CAWSVGLAGGKSEQFF.

J is TRBJ2-7 and V is TRBV30; a possible D gene is TRBD2 (6 bases). The V end was cut by 2 bases, the J end by 4 bases, with 12 bases between. The germline V gene has CDR1 GTSNPN and CDR2 SVGIG (reference sequence). The CDR3 consists of 13 residues. In nucleotides, the CDR3 is TGTGCCTGGAGTTTTGGACTACCGTACGAGCAGTACTTC. This codes for CAWSFGLPYEQYF.

The DNA of the CDR3 is TGTGCCAGCAGCTTGCGTCTTTCTGACATCTACTATGGCTACACCTTC. Amino acid sequence: CASSLRLSDIYYGYTF. V gene TRBV5-4 combines with J gene TRBJ1-2; unclear D gene. This CDR3 has 16 residues. Trimming took 1 base from V and 3 from J, leaving 16 bases between them. CDR1 SGHNT and CDR2 YYREEE come from the germline V gene (reference sequence).

This rearrangement joins TRBV18 to TRBJ2-7; TRBD2 is a possible D gene (5 bases). This CDR3 is built from 14 residues. Trimming cost V 1 base and J 5 bases, with 12 bases left between them. From germline, CDR1 is KGHSH and CDR2 LQKENI. The CDR3 loop reads CASSPRFRRDEQYF. As DNA, the CDR3 is TGTGCCAGCTCACCACGTTTTCGGCGGGACGAGCAGTACTTC.

This sequence joins TRBV5-1 and TRBJ1-2; 10 positions match TRBD1. V lost 4 bases, J lost 1 base, and 4 bases stayed unmatched. The germline gives CDR1 SGHRS, CDR2 YFSETQ. The CDR3 loop spans 15 amino acids. The CDR3 DNA reads TGCGCCAGCAGCGGGGGGACAGGGGATAACTATGGCTACACCTTC. Its translation: CASSGGTGDNYGYTF.

This clone was seen a few times. The chain joins TRBV7-3 to TRBJ2-1; D assignment may be TRBD1 or TRBD2 (5 bases each). CDR3 length: 15 amino acids. Trimming cost V 4 bases and J 2 bases, with 12 bases left between them. CDR1 is SGHTA, CDR2 FQGTGA, per germline. The CDR3 reads CASSSTGQTYNEQFF. The DNA of the CDR3 is TGTGCCAGCAGCTCAACGGGGCAGACCTACAATGAGCAGTTCTTC. The variable domain in full, with the rest retrieved from reference TRBV7-3 and TRBJ2-1, is GAGVSQTPSNKVTEKGKYVELRCDPISGHTALYWYRQSLGQGPEFLIYFQGTGAADDSGLPNDRFFAVRPEGSVSTLKIQRTERGDSAVYLCASSSTGQTYNEQFFGPGTRLTVL.

The CDR3 nucleotides read TGTGCCAGCAGCTTGGCCCCCAGGGGCTACGAGCAGTACTTC. Translating it yields CASSLAPRGYEQYF. The chain links TRBV5-5 to TRBJ2-7; possibly TRBD1 for D (6 bases). CDR3 length: 14 amino acids. Germline V lookup: CDR1 SGHKS, CDR2 YYEKEE (reference sequence). Trimming removed 0 bases from V and 3 bases from J, with 10 bases in between.

The chain joins TRBV10-3 to TRBJ2-3, with D perhaps matching TRBD2 (5 bases). The CDR3 totals 14 residues. The V gene's germline CDR1 is ENHRY and CDR2 SYGVKD. The V end was cut by 0 bases, the J end by 6 bases, with 10 bases between. The chain's CDR3 is CAISESSIADTQYF. Written as DNA, the CDR3 is TGTGCCATCAGTGAGTCGAGCATAGCGGATACGCAGTATTTT.

J is TRBJ1-5 and V is TRBV4-1; no firm D call. Per germline, CDR1 MGHRA and CDR2 YSYEKL. This CDR3 spans 13 amino acids. The ends were cut back, 10 bases at V and 7 bases at J, with 17 bases in the middle. CDR3 amino acids: CAKISRGWQPQHF. Here the CDR3 DNA reads TGCGCCAAGATAAGCCGGGGATGGCAGCCCCAGCATTTT.

V usage is TRBV7-9 and J usage is TRBJ1-1; no reliable D call. CDR1 is SEHNR, CDR2 FQNEAQ, per germline (reference sequence). The CDR3 spans 12 residues. V gave up 1 base and J gave up 7 bases, with 7 bases separating them. Here the CDR3 DNA reads TGTGCCAGCAGCTTAGTCCTGGTTGAAGCTTTCTTT. Protein: CASSLVLVEAFF.

This clone showed up just a few times. V is TRBV24-1 and J is TRBJ1-5; 7 bases match TRBD1. This CDR3 comprises 18 residues. With 5 bases clipped from V and 1 base from J, the junction kept 13 bases outside the gene matches. Germline values: CDR1 KGHDR, CDR2 SFDVKD. CDR3 nucleotide sequence: TGTGCCACCAGTGGTACAGGGGACCCTTCAGTAAGCAATCAGCCCCAGCATTTT. Translated: CATSGTGDPSVSNQPQHF.

The rearrangement joins TRBV6-5 to TRBJ1-6, with a weak D call TRBD1 (5 bases). The CDR3 loop spans 13 amino acids. V lost 6 bases, J lost 8 bases, and 11 bases lay in between. CDR1 MNHEY and CDR2 SVGAGI come from the germline V gene. CDR3 bases: TGTGCCAGCAGACCGGACATCGATTCACCCCTCCACTTT. Translation: CASRPDIDSPLHF.

This chain uses TRBV18 with TRBJ2-1; 7 bases are a match to TRBD1. V lost 4 bases and J lost 1; bases outside the gene matches: 4. CDR1 KGHSH and CDR2 LQKENI come from the germline V gene. The CDR3 is 15 amino acids. CDR3 residues: CASSLTGSSYNEQFF. The CDR3 DNA sequence: TGTGCCAGCTCACTGACAGGGTCATCCTACAATGAGCAGTTCTTC. The whole variable domain, filled in from reference TRBV18 and TRBJ2-1, reads NAGVMQNPRHLVRRRGQEARLRCSPMKGHSHVYWYRQLPEEGLKFMVYLQKENIIDESGMPKERFSAEFPKEGPSILRIQQVVRGDSAAYFCASSLTGSSYNEQFFGPGTRLTVL.

V and J are TRBV7-3 and TRBJ1-2; 12 bases align to TRBD1. The V gene's germline CDR1 is SGHTA and CDR2 FQGTGA. V lost 5 bases to trimming and J lost 8 bases; unmatched junction nucleotides: 15. The CDR3 spans 17 residues. As DNA, the CDR3 is TGTGCCAGCAGCCTCAGACCTCCGGGACAGGGGGCGCAGGGCTACACCTTC. Protein: CASSLRPPGQGAQGYTF.

CDR3 nucleotides: TGTGCCGGCGGGCAGGGATACGAGCAGTACTTC. Translating it yields CAGGQGYEQYF. The chain joins TRBV30 to TRBJ2-7; D tentatively reads TRBD1 or TRBD2 (5 bases each). The CDR3 spans 11 residues. Trimming shortened V by 8 bases and J by 4 bases, and 12 bases separated the two germline ends. Germline CDR1 and CDR2: GTSNPN and SVGIG (reference sequence).

The chain has TRBV11-3 and TRBJ2-1; tentatively, D is TRBD2 (7 bases). The CDR3 is 16 amino acids. V was pared by 4 bases and J by 5 bases, with 18 bases between. CDR1 SGHNT and CDR2 YENEEA come from the germline V gene. The CDR3 is CASSWEGTGSDNEQFF. CDR3 bases: TGTGCCAGCAGCTGGGAGGGCACAGGGTCCGACAATGAGCAGTTCTTC.

The chain combines TRBV5-1 with TRBJ2-3; TRBD2 matches at 8 bases. The CDR3 is made up of 16 amino acids. Germline CDR1 and CDR2: SGHRS and YFSETQ. V shed 0 bases and J 1 base; nucleotides not matched to a gene: 4. CDR3 coding DNA: TGCGCCAGCAGCTTGGGTGGGACTAGAGGCACAGATACGCAGTATTTT. As protein: CASSLGGTRGTDTQYF.

The chain couples TRBV5-4 to TRBJ1-2, with D uncertain. Germline V gene sequence: CDR1 SGHNT, CDR2 YYREEE (reference sequence). V lost 3 bases and J 5 bases, leaving 14 bases between the germline ends. The CDR3 is 14 amino acids. CDR3 amino acids: CASSSGAQSYGYTF. CDR3 bases: TGTGCCAGCAGCTCCGGAGCACAGAGTTATGGCTACACCTTC.